This T cell receptor beta chain came from a study of T-cell reconstitution after alpha-beta-depleted transplantation in children. Preparation of the TCRbeta library used unique molecular identifiers. Using its own MiXCR run on the PCR reads, TCRdb lists one record per CDR3 protein. The sample shows around 960,000 distinct CDR3 sequences, around 30% of them seen only once. As regards this clonotype: Its specificity is unknown.

Overall study findings and caveats: Reportedly, roughly two months post-transplant, alpha-beta T cells arose from several hundred expanded graft clones. Where some patients showed high TCRbeta diversity at day 60, it came from recipient T cells and thymic progenitors that had survived. T-cell numbers and diversity one year post-transplant derived largely from freshly generated T cells.

V lost 0 bases and J lost 0, with 18 bases in between. The CDR3 runs to 18 residues. This sample comprised PBMCs, mostly from graft donor cells, obtained 360 days after TCRalphabeta/CD19-depleted stem cell transplant. The receptor was derived from a boy younger than two who had a stem cell transplant for SCID, so the T cells may come from the graft donor. V is TRBV12-3 or TRBV12-4 and J is TRBJ2-7; the D call may be TRBD1 or TRBD2 (5 bases each). The CDR3, as DNA: TGTGCCAGCAGTTTAGCGGGCCCGGGACGGATGAGCTCCTACGAGCAGTACTTC. It specifies CASSLAGPGRMSSYEQYF.